This T cell receptor (beta chain) was recorded in a study of shared clonotypes between healthy human individuals. Study-wide points: Donor clonotype sharing was expected to depend on sequencing depth. Naive subsets generally had larger estimated richness than memory subsets.

This CDR3 has 13 amino acids. In germline, CDR1 is MNHNY, CDR2 SVGAGI (reference sequence). The V gene end was trimmed by 6 bases and the J gene end by 3 bases; junction bases not matched to a gene: 3. Method: immunoSEQ multiplex PCR; TCRdb's copy keeps in-frame clones and lacks some. The profile shows millions of clones, around 90% of them singletons. Into CD45RA+ naive and CD45RA-negative memory subsets, the CD4+ cells were split. Of note for this clone: Its specificity is unknown.

Input material: naive CD4+ T cells sorted from blood. The subset here: CD45RA+ positively selected. The TCR comes from a man aged 18 to 35 in good health. V usage is TRBV6-6 and J usage is TRBJ2-7, with 9 nucleotides matching TRBD1. The CDR3 here is CASRRDRDYEQYF. The DNA of the CDR3 is TGTGCCAGCAGACGGGACAGGGACTACGAGCAGTACTTC.